This T cell receptor (beta chain) was captured by sequencing in a study of shared clonotypes between healthy human individuals. Study-wide results and caveats: Generally, naive subsets (rather than memory subsets) showed larger estimated richness.

With V trimmed by 3 bases and J by 7 bases, 16 bases remained unmatched. CDR1 and CDR2 (germline): LNHDA, SQIVND (reference sequence). The CDR3 runs to 17 residues. A remark on this clone: The antigen is not known.

Per the authors' pipeline: Filtering was not the same, since immunoSEQ gave junction-only sequences without quality scores. TCRdb keeps only in-frame clones here, not all; method: immunoSEQ multiplex PCR. V, J and clone size were drawn from that table, and D and trimming were deduced from the DNA. There are under 850,000 clones in the sample; 72% occur only once, and around 1.7% lies in the top ten. The sample comprised memory CD4+ T cells sorted from blood. Subset in this sample: CD45RA-negative fraction. V gene TRBV19 combines with J gene TRBJ2-7, with 9 bases matching TRBD2. This receptor was identified in a woman in her 30s in good health. CDR3 sequence: CASSMQARREGLWEQYF. The DNA for the CDR3 is TGTGCCAGTAGTATGCAGGCCCGGCGGGAGGGCCTCTGGGAGCAGTACTTC.